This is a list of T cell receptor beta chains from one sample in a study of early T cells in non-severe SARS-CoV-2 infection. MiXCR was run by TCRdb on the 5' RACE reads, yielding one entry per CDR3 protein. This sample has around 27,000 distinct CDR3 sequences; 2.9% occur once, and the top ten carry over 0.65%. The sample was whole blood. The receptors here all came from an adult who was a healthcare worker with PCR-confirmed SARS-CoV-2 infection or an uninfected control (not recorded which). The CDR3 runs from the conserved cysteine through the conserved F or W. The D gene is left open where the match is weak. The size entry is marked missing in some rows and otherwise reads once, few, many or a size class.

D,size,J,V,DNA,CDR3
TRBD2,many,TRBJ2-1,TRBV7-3,TGTGCCAGCAGCTACCGACCAAGACGGAGCGGGGGGTCCAGGAGCTCCTACAATGAGCAGTTCTTC,CASSYRPRRSGGSRSSYNEQFF
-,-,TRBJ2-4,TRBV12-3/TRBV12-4,TGTGCCAGCAGTCGCCAGGGGATAAACATTCAGTACTTC,CASSRQGINIQYF
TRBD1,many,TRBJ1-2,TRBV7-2,TGTGCCAGCAGCGCACAGGGGAGCGGCTACACCTTC,CASSAQGSGYTF
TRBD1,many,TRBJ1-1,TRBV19,TGTGCCAGTAGTATAGGACGCCCCGGACAGGGGCAAGGACCCGAAGCTTTCTTT,CASSIGRPGQGQGPEAFF
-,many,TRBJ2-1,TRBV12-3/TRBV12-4,TGTGCCAGCGAGGACCCCCGGGAGTACAATGAGCAGTTCTTC,CASEDPREYNEQFF
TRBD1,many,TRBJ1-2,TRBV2,TGTGCCAGCAGTGACGTCTCAGGGACAGGCTATGGCTACACCTTC,CASSDVSGTGYGYTF
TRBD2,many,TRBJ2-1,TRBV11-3,TGTGCCAGCAGCTTAGAGCTAGCGGGTGAGCAGTTCTTC,CASSLELAGEQFF
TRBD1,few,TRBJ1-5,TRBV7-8,TGTGCCAGCAGCTTAGAACAGGGGGGCTCTCAGCCCCAGCATTTT,CASSLEQGGSQPQHF
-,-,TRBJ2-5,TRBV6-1,TGTGCCAGCAGTGAAGCAGAGGTAACGGCCCAGTACTTC,CASSEAEVTAQYF
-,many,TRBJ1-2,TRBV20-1,TGCAGTGCTAGAGATAGGGGGGCGAACTATGGCTACACCTTC,CSARDRGANYGYTF
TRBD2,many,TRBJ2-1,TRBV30,TGTGCCTGGAGTGTCCCTAGCGGGGGGTTAGTTGAGCAGTTCTTC,CAWSVPSGGLVEQFF
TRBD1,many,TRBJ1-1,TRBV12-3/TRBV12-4,TGTGCCAGCAGAACGACAGGGGCCACTGAAGCTTTCTTT,CASRTTGATEAFF
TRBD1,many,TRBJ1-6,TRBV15,TGTGCCACCAGCAGACAACCGACAGGGTATAATTCACCCCTCCACTTT,CATSRQPTGYNSPLHF
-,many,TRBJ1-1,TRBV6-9,TGTGCCAGCAGGGTTGCTTTCTTT,CASRVAFF
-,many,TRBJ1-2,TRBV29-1,TGCAGCGTTGTGTTCATTGGAGACAACTATGGCTACACCTTC,CSVVFIGDNYGYTF
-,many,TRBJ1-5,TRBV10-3,TGTGCCATCAGTGAGTCAGGGAACAATCAGCCCCAGCATTTT,CAISESGNNQPQHF
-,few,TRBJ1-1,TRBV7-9,TGTGCCAGCAGCTTAGGCCCAGCTGAAGCTTTCTTT,CASSLGPAEAFF
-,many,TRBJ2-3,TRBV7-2,TGTGCCAGCAGCCCGGGACTTCCCACAGATACGCAGTATTTT,CASSPGLPTDTQYF
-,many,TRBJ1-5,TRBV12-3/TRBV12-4,TGTGCCAGCAGCCCCCACGTTTTACGCCCAACGCGGCCCCAGCATTTT,CASSPHVLRPTRPQHF
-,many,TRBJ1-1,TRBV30,TGTGCCTGGCGATGGACGGGGATGAACACTGAAGCTTTCTTT,CAWRWTGMNTEAFF
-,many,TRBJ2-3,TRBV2,TGTGCCAGCCTACTGATCATAACTCTAGATACGCAGTATTTT,CASLLIITLDTQYF
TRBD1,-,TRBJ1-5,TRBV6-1,TGTGCCAGCAGCCAGGACAGGGGGCAAGGCAATCAGCCCCAGCATTTT,CASSQDRGQGNQPQHF
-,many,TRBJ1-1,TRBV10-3,TGTGCCATCAGAGGGAAGGACTACATGAACACTGAAGCTTTCTTT,CAIRGKDYMNTEAFF
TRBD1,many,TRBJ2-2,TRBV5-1,TGCGCCAGCAGCGGAATTTTTCAGGGGGCCGGGGAGCTGTTTTTT,CASSGIFQGAGELFF
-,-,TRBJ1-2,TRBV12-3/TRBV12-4,TGTGCCAGCAGCAAATTTAATTTCTATGGCTACACCTTC,CASSKFNFYGYTF
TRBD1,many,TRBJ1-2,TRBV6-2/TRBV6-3,TGTGCCAGCAGTTCGACAGGGCATGGCTACACCTTC,CASSSTGHGYTF
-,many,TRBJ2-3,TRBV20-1,TGCAGTGCTAGAGGTTCGGATACGCAGTATTTT,CSARGSDTQYF
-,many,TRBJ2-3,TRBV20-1,TGCACCATAAGGGGTGGTTGGCCAGATACGCAGTATTTT,CTIRGGWPDTQYF
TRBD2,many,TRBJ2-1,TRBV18,TGTGCCAGCTCACCACTTCCTAGCGGGGACTACAATGAGCAGTTCTTC,CASSPLPSGDYNEQFF
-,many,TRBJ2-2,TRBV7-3,TGTGCCAGCTCGGCCGGGGAGCTGTTTTTT,CASSAGELFF
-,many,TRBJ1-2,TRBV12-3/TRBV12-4,TGTGCCAGCCTTGCAGGGACTAACTATGGCTACACCTTC,CASLAGTNYGYTF
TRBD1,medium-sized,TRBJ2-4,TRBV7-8,TGTGCCAGCAGCTTAAGATCCGGGACAGGGGGCGGAAACATTCAGTACTTC,CASSLRSGTGGGNIQYF
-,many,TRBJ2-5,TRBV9,TGTGCCAGCAGCGTAGCTCATGTCAGGGAAGAGACCCAGTACTTC,CASSVAHVREETQYF
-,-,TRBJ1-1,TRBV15,TGTGCCACCAGCGCCCGAAGGGTTATAGCAGCTTCGAACACTGAAGCTTTCTTT,CATSARRVIAASNTEAFF